These 10 T cell receptor beta chains were sequenced from one sample in a study of cytomegalovirus exposure and HLA in healthy donors. PCR used 60 Vbeta primers and 13 Jbeta primers. The method was immunoSEQ multiplex PCR; TCRdb's version includes in-frame clones alone and lacks a portion of them. This sample has 95,000 to 130,000 clones; less than 80% occur once, and the top ten carry just under 9.5%. Source material: PBMCs. These receptors all stem from a woman aged 40 to 50 in good health and CMV-seropositive.

V and J are TRBV4-3 and TRBJ2-6, with D possibly TRBD1 on 6 matching bases. CDR3 size: 19 residues. V dropped 1 base and J dropped 0 bases, with 16 bases sitting between them. CDR1 LGHNA and CDR2 YSLEER come from the germline V gene. The CDR3 here is CASSQALTGFISGANVLTF. DNA of the CDR3: TGCGCCAGCAGCCAAGCCCTGACAGGTTTTATCTCTGGGGCCAACGTCCTGACTTTC.

V usage is TRBV2 and J usage is TRBJ1-5; D remains ambiguous. V was clipped by 4 bases and J by 5 bases, with 15 bases between them. Per the germline V gene, CDR1 is SNHLY and CDR2 is FYNNEI. The length of the CDR3 is 15 residues. CDR3 protein: CASSVTSGWDQPQHF. The DNA of the CDR3 is TGTGCCAGCAGTGTTACTTCAGGATGGGATCAGCCCCAGCATTTT.

V usage is TRBV10-3 and J usage is TRBJ1-4; no definite D call. The ends were cut back, 2 bases at V and 5 bases at J, with 6 bases in the middle. This CDR3 comprises 13 residues. Germline V CDR1 and CDR2: ENHRY, SYGVKD. The CDR3 here is CAISEAGNEKLFF. In DNA, the CDR3 is TGTGCCATCAGTGAGGCCGGGAATGAAAAACTGTTTTTT.

This clone occurred a few times. The chain links TRBV4-2 to TRBJ1-6; 8 bases are a match to TRBD1. The CDR3 runs 15 residues. Germline lookup yields CDR1 LGHNA and CDR2 YNFKEQ. V shed 5 bases, J shed 6 bases, and the junction held 6 bases outside the gene matches. The DNA for the CDR3 is TGTGCCAGCAGCACGGATACAGGGGGTAATTCACCCCTCCACTTT. It is translated as CASSTDTGGNSPLHF.

A few counts support this clone. The chain is built from TRBV27 and TRBJ2-7, with 8 bases that match TRBD2. This CDR3 is 15 amino acids long. The ends lost 3 bases at V and 3 bases at J; junction bases unmatched: 7. The germline V gene has CDR1 MNHEY and CDR2 SMNVEV (reference sequence). The CDR3 DNA is TGTGCCAGCAGTTTGGCCCGAGCGGGAGTCTACGAGCAGTACTTC. Protein product: CASSLARAGVYEQYF.

This chain connects TRBV30 to TRBJ1-6; D is undetermined. Trimming shortened V by 2 bases and J by 7 bases, and 9 bases separated the two germline ends. In germline, CDR1 is GTSNPN, CDR2 SVGIG (reference sequence). The CDR3 consists of 13 residues. The CDR3 nucleotides read TGTGCCTGGAGTCGTCGCGAGAATTCACCCCTCCACTTT. This gives the protein CAWSRRENSPLHF.

This clone has more than one count but fewer than ten. V gene TRBV6-5 combines with J gene TRBJ1-5, with 10 nucleotides matching TRBD1. V shed 6 bases and J 5 bases; nucleotides not matched to a gene: 7. Germline CDR1 reads MNHEY; CDR2 reads SVGAGI. This CDR3 contains 15 residues. CDR3 sequence (DNA): TGTGCCAGCAGCTCTCCCGGGACAGGGGATCAGCCCCAGCATTTT. Its protein product is CASSSPGTGDQPQHF.

Worth noting for this clone: Other nucleotide sequences from this sample produce the same CDR3. V gene TRBV7-9 combines with J gene TRBJ2-5; D might be TRBD1 (6 bases). Germline CDR1 is SEHNR and CDR2 is FQNEAQ (reference sequence). The CDR3 runs 13 residues. V dropped 3 bases and J dropped 5 bases, with 10 bases sitting between them. CDR3 protein: CASSLGARETQYF. CDR3 DNA sequence: TGTGCCAGCAGCTTGGGGGCGCGGGAGACCCAGTACTTC.

The chain joins TRBV7-2 to TRBJ1-5, with D possibly matching TRBD1 (6 bases). Trimming pared 5 bases from V and 7 bases from J, leaving 12 bases between. CDR1 and CDR2 from the germline V gene are SGHTA and FQGNSA. The CDR3 runs 13 residues. CDR3 in DNA: TGTGCCAGCAGCACCGACAGGCAACAGCCCCAGCATTTT. The encoded protein is CASSTDRQQPQHF.

This chain links TRBV5-1 with TRBJ2-3; D is possibly TRBD2 (5 bases). The CDR3 contains 15 residues. Trimming left V 2 bases short and J 3 bases short, with 13 bases between. Germline assignment: CDR1 SGHRS and CDR2 YFSETQ. CDR3 amino acids: CASSLNTRKTDTQYF. The CDR3 nucleotides read TGCGCCAGCAGCTTAAACACTAGGAAAACAGATACGCAGTATTTT.